Here is one T cell receptor (beta chain) with its context. The target antigen is unknown. Only CD45RO-negative cells positively selected for CCR7 counted as naive CD8 cells, so terminally differentiated effector memory CD45RA+ cells were excluded. The run depth of the assay was deep. An even split of each subset's genomic DNA across several immunoSEQ plates was performed. Sequenced by immunoSEQ multiplex PCR; TCRdb stores in-frame clones only, minus some. The data hold approximately 2,000,000 clones, with 93% observed a single time. The source of the sample is a study of shared clonotypes between healthy human individuals. General study points: Enrolling few donors narrowed the genetic and exposure-history diversity that was represented.

The V gene end was trimmed by 4 bases and the J gene end by 0 bases; junction bases not matched to a gene: 5. Germline V CDR1 and CDR2: MNHEY, SMNVEV (reference sequence). This CDR3 comprises 16 residues. The clonotype originates from a man between 18 and 29 years old in good health. Some clones in this sample may be carry-over from other donors' samples. Sequences were obtained from naive CD8+ T cells from PBMCs. The gene calls are TRBV27 and TRBJ2-2; 7 bases are a match to TRBD2. The CDR3 DNA follows: TGTGCCAGCAGTTCCCGAACTAGCGCGAACACCGGGGAGCTGTTTTTT. Protein product: CASSSRTSANTGELFF.